These T cell receptor beta chains were read from a single sample in a study of blood T cell repertoires in COVID-19. The repertoire was sequenced with immunoSEQ multiplex PCR; TCRdb's copy has only in-frame clones and lacks some. The sample has about 75,000 clones, 85% to 90% seen once. The sequenced material came from peripheral blood. Receptors originate from a human donor in a cohort sampled during active COVID-19. The CDR3 runs from the conserved cysteine through the conserved F or W. D genes are given only for firm matches. Where a row states a size, it is once, few, many or the class of an expanded clone; other rows omit it.

>TRBD2|TRBJ2-5|.|TRBV7-3
TGTGCCAGCAGCCGTTCAGGGCTAGCGGGACCAGAGACCCAGTACTTC
CASSRSGLAGPETQYF
>TRBD1|TRBJ1-1|.|TRBV18
TGTGCCAGCTCACGGCAGGGGGCGCAGGCTGAAGCTTTCTTT
CASSRQGAQAEAFF
>.|TRBJ2-7|.|TRBV18
TGTGCCAGCTCACCACCCCTGACAGGACCCTTCAACTTGGAGCAGTACTTC
CASSPPLTGPFNLEQYF
>.|TRBJ2-1|once|TRBV20-1
TGCAGTGCTAGTGTCGGGAGTTTTTACAATGAGCAGTTCTTC
CSASVGSFYNEQFF
>.|TRBJ2-1|.|TRBV6-1
TGTGCCAGCAGTGAAGGACTTTCATCCTACAATGAGCAGTTCTTC
CASSEGLSSYNEQFF
>.|TRBJ2-7|.|TRBV3-1/TRBV3-2
TGTGCCAGCAGCCAAGTGGGCTTTAGGGGCGTCCAGGAGTACTTC
CASSQVGFRGVQEYF
>TRBD2|TRBJ2-3|once|TRBV7-9
TGTGCCAGCAGCTTAGGACTAGCGGGGGCGAGCACAGATACGCAGTATTTT
CASSLGLAGASTDTQYF
>TRBD2|TRBJ2-1|.|TRBV4-3
TGCGCCAGCAGCCTCCTACTAGCGGGGGTTACAAATGAGCAGTTCTTC
CASSLLLAGVTNEQFF
>.|TRBJ2-5|.|TRBV3-1/TRBV3-2
TGTGCCAGCAGCCAAGATCCGGACAGCCCAGAGACCCAGTACTTC
CASSQDPDSPETQYF
>TRBD1|TRBJ2-7|few|TRBV11-2
TGTGCCAGCAGCCGGGACAGGGCCTACGAGCAGTACTTC
CASSRDRAYEQYF
>TRBD2|TRBJ2-3|.|TRBV27
TGTGCCAGCAGTTCTTTCCGAGGCGGGAGGGGCACAGATACGCAGTATTTT
CASSSFRGGRGTDTQYF
>TRBD2|TRBJ2-3|.|TRBV5-1
TGCGCCAGCAGCTGGGCTAGCGGGGAGTTGACAGATACGCAGTATTTT
CASSWASGELTDTQYF
>TRBD2|TRBJ2-7|.|TRBV6-5
TGTGCCAGCAGGGATTACGGGACTAGTGATTACGAGCAGTACTTC
CASRDYGTSDYEQYF
>TRBD1|TRBJ2-3|.|TRBV2
TGTGCCAGCTTAGGGGGCTCTAGCACAGATACGCAGTATTTT
CASLGGSSTDTQYF
>TRBD2|TRBJ2-1|.|TRBV29-1
TGCAGCGCCGGACTAGCCCGGGAGCAGTTCTTC
CSAGLAREQFF
>.|TRBJ2-7|few|TRBV2
TGTGCCAGCGAATACAGGGTACGGCAGTACTTC
CASEYRVRQYF
>TRBD2|TRBJ2-2|.|TRBV7-2
TGTGCCAGCAGCTTTCTAGCGGGAGGCCCTCTTGGCACCGGGGAGCTGTTTTTT
CASSFLAGGPLGTGELFF
>.|TRBJ2-3|.|TRBV4-3
TGCGCCAGCAGCCAAGGTCAGGGGCGAGGGCAGTATTTT
CASSQGQGRGQYF
>TRBD1|TRBJ2-7|.|TRBV6-5
TGTGCCAGCAGTTACCCTCAGGGGGCCCACTACGAGCAGTACTTC
CASSYPQGAHYEQYF
>.|TRBJ2-3|.|TRBV4-1
TGCGCCAGCAGCCGAATTGGACAGCATACGCAGTATTTT
CASSRIGQHTQYF
>.|TRBJ1-1|.|TRBV4-3
TGCGCCAGCAGCCAAGTCACAGGGCGAACTGAAGCTTTCTTT
CASSQVTGRTEAFF
>.|TRBJ1-6|few|TRBV25-1
TGTGCCAGCAGTCGACTACAGGGACCGAATTCACCCCTCCACTTT
CASSRLQGPNSPLHF
>TRBD2|TRBJ2-1|.|TRBV9
TGTGCCAGCAGCCCCCGGGGGGGAGGATACAATGAGCAGTTCTTC
CASSPRGGGYNEQFF
>TRBD2|TRBJ2-3|.|TRBV6-2/TRBV6-3
TGTGCCAGCAGTTACGCGCTAGCGGGAGGGCTTGGGGATACGCAGTATTTT
CASSYALAGGLGDTQYF
>.|TRBJ2-3|.|TRBV9
TGTGCCAGCAGCGCCTCGGGGGGCCCACGGACAGATACGCAGTATTTT
CASSASGGPRTDTQYF
>.|TRBJ2-1|.|TRBV13
TGTGCCAGCAGCCCTAACCTCGGGTCCTACAATGAGCAGTTCTTC
CASSPNLGSYNEQFF
>TRBD1|TRBJ1-5|.|TRBV7-8
TGTGCCAGCAGGAAGGACAGGGCGAGCAATCAGCCCCAGCATTTT
CASRKDRASNQPQHF
>.|TRBJ1-1|.|TRBV7-8
TGTGCCAGCAGCTTTACAGAGTCCATGAACACTGAAGCTTTCTTT
CASSFTESMNTEAFF
>.|TRBJ1-1|once|TRBV3-1/TRBV3-2
TGTGCCAGCAGCCCGAGGCGAGGGGGTTTGGGCACTGAAGCTTTCTTT
CASSPRRGGLGTEAFF
>TRBD1|TRBJ1-1|.|TRBV5-5
TGTGCCAGCAGCTTCGCGGGGACAGGGGGAGTAAAAGGCACTGAAGCTTTCTTT
CASSFAGTGGVKGTEAFF
>.|TRBJ1-6|.|TRBV6-5
TGTGCCAGCAGTTACGGAGCGGGGGGACGCGGTTCACCCCTCCACTTT
CASSYGAGGRGSPLHF
>.|TRBJ1-6|.|TRBV5-6
TGTGCCAGCAGCTTGAAGGAAAGGGAGAAATCACCCCTCCACTTT
CASSLKEREKSPLHF
>.|TRBJ2-7|.|TRBV6-2/TRBV6-3
TGTGCCAGCAGTCCACCCTCCCAGGGGATAGGCGAGCAGTACTTC
CASSPPSQGIGEQYF
>TRBD1|TRBJ1-1|.|TRBV5-5
TGTGCCAGCAGCTTGCACCAGGGGGCCGTGAACACTGAAGCTTTCTTT
CASSLHQGAVNTEAFF
>TRBD1|TRBJ1-5|.|TRBV18
TGTGCCAGCTCACCTACAGGGGGCAATCAGCCCCAGCATTTT
CASSPTGGNQPQHF
>TRBD2|TRBJ2-3|.|TRBV4-3
TGCGCCAGCAGCCCGACTAGCGGGGGGGCTCCAGATACGCAGTATTTT
CASSPTSGGAPDTQYF
>TRBD1|TRBJ2-1|.|TRBV6-5
TGTGCCAGCAGTTACGGGACAGTGTCGCTTTACAATGAGCAGTTCTTC
CASSYGTVSLYNEQFF
>TRBD1|TRBJ2-5|.|TRBV5-1
TGCGCCAGCAGCCCAGGACAGGGCCCCCAAGAGACCCAGTACTTC
CASSPGQGPQETQYF
>TRBD1|TRBJ2-3|.|TRBV18
TGTGCCAGCTCACCACGAGCAGGGGGCGCGGCAGATACGCAGTATTTT
CASSPRAGGAADTQYF
>.|TRBJ2-5|.|TRBV5-1
TGCGCCAGCAGCTTGACGGGAGACCAAGAGACCCAGTACTTC
CASSLTGDQETQYF
>.|TRBJ2-7|.|TRBV7-8
TGTGCCAGCAGCTCCAGGGCCCACGAGCAGTACTTC
CASSSRAHEQYF
>.|TRBJ1-4|.|TRBV5-1
TGCGCCAGCAGCTTGGACCAGGGTGTACTGTTTTTT
CASSLDQGVLFF
>.|TRBJ1-6|.|TRBV5-1
TGCGCCAGCAGCCTTAACAGGGATTCACCCCTCCACTTT
CASSLNRDSPLHF
>.|TRBJ1-1|.|TRBV4-3
TGCGCCAGCAGCCAAGATCCATCGGGACATAGGAACACTGAAGCTTTCTTT
CASSQDPSGHRNTEAFF